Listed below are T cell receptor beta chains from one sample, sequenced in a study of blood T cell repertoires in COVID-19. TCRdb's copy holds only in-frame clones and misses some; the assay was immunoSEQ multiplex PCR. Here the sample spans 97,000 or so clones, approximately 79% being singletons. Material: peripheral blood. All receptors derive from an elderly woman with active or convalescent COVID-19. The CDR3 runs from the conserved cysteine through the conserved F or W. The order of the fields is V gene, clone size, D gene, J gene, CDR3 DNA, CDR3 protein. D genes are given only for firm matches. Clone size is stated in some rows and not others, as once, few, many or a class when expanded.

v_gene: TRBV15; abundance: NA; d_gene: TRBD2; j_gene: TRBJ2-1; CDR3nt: TGTGCCACCAGCCGTCGCGGGAGACGGAATGAGCAGTTCTTC; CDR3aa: CATSRRGRRNEQFF
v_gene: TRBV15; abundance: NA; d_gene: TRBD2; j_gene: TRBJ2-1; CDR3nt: TGTGCCACCAGCAGAGATCCCACTAGCGGGAACTACAATGAGCAGTTCTTC; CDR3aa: CATSRDPTSGNYNEQFF
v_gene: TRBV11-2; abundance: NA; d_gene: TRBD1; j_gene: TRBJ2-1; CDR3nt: TGTGCCAGCAGCTTATTTGGACAGGTCAATGAGCAGTTCTTC; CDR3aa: CASSLFGQVNEQFF
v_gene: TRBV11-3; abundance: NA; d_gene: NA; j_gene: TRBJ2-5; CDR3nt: TGTGCCAGCAGCTCCCCGGGTAGCTGGGCCCAGTACTTC; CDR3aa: CASSSPGSWAQYF
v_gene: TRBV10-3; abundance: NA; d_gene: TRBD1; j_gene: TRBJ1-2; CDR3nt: TGTGCCATCAGTGACAGAGGGACAGGAAACTATGGCTACACCTTC; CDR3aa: CAISDRGTGNYGYTF
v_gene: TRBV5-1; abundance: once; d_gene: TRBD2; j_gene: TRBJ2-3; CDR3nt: TGCGCCAGCAGTGACGGGAGGTTCGATACGCAGTATTTT; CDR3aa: CASSDGRFDTQYF
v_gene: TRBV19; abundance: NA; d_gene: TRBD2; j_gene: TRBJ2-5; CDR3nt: TGTGCCAGTAGTATAGGACTAGCGGGAGGGCCACGGGGAGAGACCCAGTACTTC; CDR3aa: CASSIGLAGGPRGETQYF
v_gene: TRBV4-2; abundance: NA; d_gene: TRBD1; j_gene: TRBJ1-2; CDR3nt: TGTGCCAGCAGCCGAGAGGACAGGGTTTCTAGCGGCTACACCTTC; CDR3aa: CASSREDRVSSGYTF
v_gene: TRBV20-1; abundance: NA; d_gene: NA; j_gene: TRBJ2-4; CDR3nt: TGCAGTGCTAGAATGACGACAGGTACGGACTTC; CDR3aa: CSARMTTGTDF
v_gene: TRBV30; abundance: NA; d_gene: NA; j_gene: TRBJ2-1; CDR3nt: TGTGCCTGGAGTCTCCTGGAGGGAGGTGTGGTTGAGCAGTTCTTC; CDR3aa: CAWSLLEGGVVEQFF
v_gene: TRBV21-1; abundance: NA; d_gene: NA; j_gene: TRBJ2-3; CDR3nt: TGTGCCAGCAGCAAATTGGCAGGGACAAAAGAGACAGATACGCAGTATTTT; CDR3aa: CASSKLAGTKETDTQYF
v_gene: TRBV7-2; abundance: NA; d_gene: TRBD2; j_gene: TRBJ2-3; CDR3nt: TGTGCCAGCAGGACAGGAGCGGGACTAGAGACAGATACGCAGTATTTT; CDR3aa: CASRTGAGLETDTQYF
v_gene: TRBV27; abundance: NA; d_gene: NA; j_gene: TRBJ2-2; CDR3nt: TGTGCCAGCAAGGTTGTCTGGGGGCAGGCCGGGGAGCTGTTTTTT; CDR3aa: CASKVVWGQAGELFF
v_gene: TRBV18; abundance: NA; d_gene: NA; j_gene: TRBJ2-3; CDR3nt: TGTGCCAGCTCACCACCGCTCAGAACCTTTAGCACAGATACGCAGTATTTT; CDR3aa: CASSPPLRTFSTDTQYF
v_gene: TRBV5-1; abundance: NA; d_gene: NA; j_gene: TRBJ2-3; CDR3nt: TGTGCCAGCAGCTTGGAGGGACAGCTCGCGATTCAGTATTTT; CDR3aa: CASSLEGQLAIQYF
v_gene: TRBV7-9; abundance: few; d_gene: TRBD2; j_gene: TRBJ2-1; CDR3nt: TGTGCCAGCAGCCCCTCGACTAGCCATAATGAGCAGTTCTTC; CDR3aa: CASSPSTSHNEQFF
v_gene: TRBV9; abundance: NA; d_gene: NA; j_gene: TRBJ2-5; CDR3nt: TGTGCCAGCAGCGTATCCCCTTCCAGCAGGGCAGAGACCCAGTACTTC; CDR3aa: CASSVSPSSRAETQYF
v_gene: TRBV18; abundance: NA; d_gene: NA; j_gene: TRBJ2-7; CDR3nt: TGTGCCAGCTCACCACCATTGGCAGGGGGGTTTTACGAGCAGTACTTC; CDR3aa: CASSPPLAGGFYEQYF
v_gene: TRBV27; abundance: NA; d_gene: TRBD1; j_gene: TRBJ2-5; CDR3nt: TGTGCCAGCAGCGGAGGACAGGGAGGAGAGACCCAGTACTTC; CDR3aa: CASSGGQGGETQYF
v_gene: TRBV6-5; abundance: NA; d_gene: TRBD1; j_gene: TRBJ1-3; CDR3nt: TGTGCCAGCAATCTTGGACAGGGACCTGGAAACACCATATATTTT; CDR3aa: CASNLGQGPGNTIYF
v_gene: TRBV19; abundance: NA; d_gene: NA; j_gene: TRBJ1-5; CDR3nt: TGTGCCAGTAGCTGGGGGGGCGGACCCAATCAGCCCCAGCATTTT; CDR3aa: CASSWGGGPNQPQHF
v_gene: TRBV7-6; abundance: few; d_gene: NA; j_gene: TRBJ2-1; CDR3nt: TGTGCCAGCAGCTCCTGGACTGGGCAGACATACAATGAGCAGTTCTTC; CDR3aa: CASSSWTGQTYNEQFF
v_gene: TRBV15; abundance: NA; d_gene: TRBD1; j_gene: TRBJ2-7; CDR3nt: TGTGCCACCAGCAGAGTTTGGACAGGGGAGACACAGTACTTC; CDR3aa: CATSRVWTGETQYF
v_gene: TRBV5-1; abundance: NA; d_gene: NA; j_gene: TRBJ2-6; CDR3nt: TGCGCCAGCAGCGAGGGGACTGCTGGGGCCAACGTCCTGACTTTC; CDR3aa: CASSEGTAGANVLTF
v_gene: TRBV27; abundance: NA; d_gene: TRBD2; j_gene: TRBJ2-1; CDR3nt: TGTGCCAGCTCTTACGGGACTAGCGGGACCACCGGGCAGTTCTTC; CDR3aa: CASSYGTSGTTGQFF
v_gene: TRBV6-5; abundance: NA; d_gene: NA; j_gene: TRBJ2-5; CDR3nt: TGTGCCAGCACCAATCCAGGGTTAGAGACCCAGTACTTC; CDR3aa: CASTNPGLETQYF
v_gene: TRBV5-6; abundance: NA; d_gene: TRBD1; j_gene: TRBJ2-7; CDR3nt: TGTGCCAGCAGCGTGGGGACAGCCACCAACGAGCAGTACTTC; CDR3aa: CASSVGTATNEQYF
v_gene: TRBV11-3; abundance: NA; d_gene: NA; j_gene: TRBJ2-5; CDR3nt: TGTGCCAGCAGCGATGGAGGGAAAGAGACCCAGTACTTC; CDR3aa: CASSDGGKETQYF
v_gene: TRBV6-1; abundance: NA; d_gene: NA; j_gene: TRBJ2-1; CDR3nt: TGTGCCAGCAGTGAGGTAGTTAGTGAGCAGTTCTTC; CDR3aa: CASSEVVSEQFF
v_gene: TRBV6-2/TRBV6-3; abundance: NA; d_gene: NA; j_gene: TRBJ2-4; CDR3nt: TGTGCCAGCAGCGAGTCCACAGCCAAAAACATTCAGTACTTC; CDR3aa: CASSESTAKNIQYF
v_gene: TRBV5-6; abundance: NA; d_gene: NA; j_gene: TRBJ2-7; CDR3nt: TGTGCCAGCAGCCCGGCGCCTCGGGGAAGCTACGAGCAGTACTTC; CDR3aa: CASSPAPRGSYEQYF
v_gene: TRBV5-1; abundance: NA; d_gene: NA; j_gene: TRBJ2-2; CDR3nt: TGTGCCAGCAGCTTGGCCCAGGGTGCCGGGGAGCTGTTTTTT; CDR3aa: CASSLAQGAGELFF
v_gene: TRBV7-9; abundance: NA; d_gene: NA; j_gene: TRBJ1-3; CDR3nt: TGTGCCAGCAGCTCGGGCCCCGGGGGGAGAAACACCATATATTTT; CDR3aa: CASSSGPGGRNTIYF
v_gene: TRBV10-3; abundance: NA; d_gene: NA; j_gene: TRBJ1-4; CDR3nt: TGTGCCATCAGTGAGATGTGGAGCGCAACTAATGAAAAACTGTTTTTT; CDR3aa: CAISEMWSATNEKLFF
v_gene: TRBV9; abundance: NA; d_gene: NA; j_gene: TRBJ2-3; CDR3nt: TGTGCCAGCAGCGTAGGTGGAATAGCTACAGATACGCAGTATTTT; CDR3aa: CASSVGGIATDTQYF
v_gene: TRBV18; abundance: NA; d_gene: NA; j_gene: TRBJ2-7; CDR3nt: TGTGCCAGCTCACTACGGGAATGGGCTAGCTCCTACGAGCAGTACTTC; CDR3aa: CASSLREWASSYEQYF
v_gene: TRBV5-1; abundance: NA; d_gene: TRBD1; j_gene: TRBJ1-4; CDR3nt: TGCGCCAGCAGTCGGACAGGGGGGAATGAAAAACTGTTTTTT; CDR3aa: CASSRTGGNEKLFF
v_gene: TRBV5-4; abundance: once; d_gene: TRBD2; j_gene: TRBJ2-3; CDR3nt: TGTGCCAGCAGCTTGGCCTTTAGCGGGAGTAGCACAGATACGCAGTATTTT; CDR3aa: CASSLAFSGSSTDTQYF
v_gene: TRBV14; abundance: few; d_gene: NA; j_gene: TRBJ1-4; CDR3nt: TGTGCCAGCAGCCAAGGACAGGTTGAAAAACTGTTTTTT; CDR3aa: CASSQGQVEKLFF
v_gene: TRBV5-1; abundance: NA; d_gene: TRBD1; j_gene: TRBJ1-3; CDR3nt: TGCGCCAGCAGCACCCGACAGGGGGATGGAAACACCATATATTTT; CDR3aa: CASSTRQGDGNTIYF
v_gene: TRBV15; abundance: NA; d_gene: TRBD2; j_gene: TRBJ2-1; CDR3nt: TGTGCCACCAGCAGAGGAGGTAGCGGGGGTTACAATGAGCAGTTCTTC; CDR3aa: CATSRGGSGGYNEQFF
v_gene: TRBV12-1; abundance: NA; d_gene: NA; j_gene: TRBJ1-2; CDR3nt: TGTGCCAGCAGCCGAGGACAGGCGGGTGGCTACACCTTC; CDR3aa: CASSRGQAGGYTF
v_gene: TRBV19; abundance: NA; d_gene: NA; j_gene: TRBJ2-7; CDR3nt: TGTGCCAGTAGTATCTCGACGGAAGGGGGAAAGAGGTTCTACGAGCAGTACTTC; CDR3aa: CASSISTEGGKRFYEQYF
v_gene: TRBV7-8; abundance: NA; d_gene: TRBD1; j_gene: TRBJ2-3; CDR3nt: TGTGCCAGCAGCTTAGTACGACAGGGTCAAGATACGCAGTATTTT; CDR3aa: CASSLVRQGQDTQYF
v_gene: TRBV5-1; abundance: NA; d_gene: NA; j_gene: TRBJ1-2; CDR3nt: TGTGCCAGCAGCTTAGCAGGGAGGTCCCGCTACACCTTC; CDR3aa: CASSLAGRSRYTF
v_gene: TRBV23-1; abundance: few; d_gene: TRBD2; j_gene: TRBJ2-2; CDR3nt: TGCGCCAGCAGTCACCACGGGAGGCGGCCCCCCGGGGAGCTGTTTTTT; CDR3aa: CASSHHGRRPPGELFF